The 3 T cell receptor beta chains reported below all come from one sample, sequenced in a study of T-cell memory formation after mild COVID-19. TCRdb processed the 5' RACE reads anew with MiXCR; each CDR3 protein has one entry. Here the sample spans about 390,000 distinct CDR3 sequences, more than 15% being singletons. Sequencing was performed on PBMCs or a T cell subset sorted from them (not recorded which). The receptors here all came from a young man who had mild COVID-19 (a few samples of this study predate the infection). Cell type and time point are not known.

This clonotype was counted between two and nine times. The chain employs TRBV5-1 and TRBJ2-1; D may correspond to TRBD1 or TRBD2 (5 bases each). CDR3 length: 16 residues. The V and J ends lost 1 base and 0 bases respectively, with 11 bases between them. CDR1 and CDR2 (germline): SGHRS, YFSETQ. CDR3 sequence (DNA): TGCGCCAGCAGCTTGAGGGACCCCCACTCCTACAATGAGCAGTTCTTC. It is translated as CASSLRDPHSYNEQFF.

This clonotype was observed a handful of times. CDR3 sequence reads: CASSEGSTYEQYV. As DNA, the CDR3 is TGTGCCAGCAGCGAGGGGTCAACCTACGAGCAGTACGTC. The rearrangement uses TRBV12-3 or TRBV12-4 and TRBJ2-7; D could derive from TRBD1 or TRBD2 (5 bases each). The CDR3 is made up of 13 amino acids. The V end lost 6 bases, the J end lost 2 bases, and 11 bases lay between the germline ends.

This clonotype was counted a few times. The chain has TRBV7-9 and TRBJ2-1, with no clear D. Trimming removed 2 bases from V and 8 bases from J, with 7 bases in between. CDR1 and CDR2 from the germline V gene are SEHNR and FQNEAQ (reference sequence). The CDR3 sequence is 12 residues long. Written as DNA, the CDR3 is TGTGCCAGCAGCTTAAACACCGATGAGCAGTTCTTC. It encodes CASSLNTDEQFF. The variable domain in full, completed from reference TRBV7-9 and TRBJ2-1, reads DTGVSQNPRHKITKRGQNVTFRCDPISEHNRLYWYRQTLGQGPEFLTYFQNEAQLEKSRLLSDRFSAERPKGSFSTLEIQRTEQGDSAMYLCASSLNTDEQFFGPGTRLTVL.